The T cell receptor (beta chain) under discussion was sequenced for a study of spatial heterogeneity in lung cancer. Documented time point: sample taken at primary tumor resection. The authors sequenced whole RNA from tumor, nontumor lung or frozen PBMC without sorting. Untreated early-stage non-small cell lung cancer patients, over 55 in total, were the donors. This clonotype was detected many times. What it binds is unknown. Single TCR cDNA molecules each had their own unique molecular identifier. Via MiXCR, TCRdb re-called the 5' RACE reads, giving one row per CDR3 protein. The sample has some 53,000 distinct CDR3 sequences, less than 8.5% seen once. Study-wide findings and caveats: Compared with follow-up, resection was when ubiquitous expanded tumor TCRs appeared in blood more.

With V trimmed by 7 bases and J by 5 bases, 2 bases remained unmatched. Germline V gene sequence: CDR1 SQVTM, CDR2 ANQGSEA. This CDR3 region has 11 residues. The V gene is TRBV29-1, the J gene TRBJ2-3, with TRBD1 matching over 8 bases. The TCR comes from a female donor with early-stage non-small cell lung cancer. Specimen: PBMCs, collected at surgery. CDR3 in amino acids: CSAGQGDTQYF. CDR3 DNA: TGCAGCGCTGGACAGGGAGATACGCAGTATTTT.